This T cell receptor (beta chain) is drawn from a study of shared clonotypes between healthy human individuals. A single count supports this clone. Its specificity is unknown. The data were produced by immunoSEQ multiplex PCR, yet TCRdb's version contains in-frame clones alone and is incomplete. The sample includes 2 million to 3 million clones, under 95% of them seen just once. From germline, CDR1 is MDHEN and CDR2 SYDVKM. Losses at the gene ends were 6 bases for V and 4 bases for J; bases not matched to a gene: 6. The CDR3 runs 15 residues. Study-level findings and limits: Represented genetic and exposure-history diversity was restricted by having few donors.

Sequenced: naive CD4+ T cells from PBMCs. Indicated subset: CD45RA+ positively selected. This rearrangement joins TRBV28 to TRBJ2-1, with 10 bases fitting TRBD2. This TCR came from a man aged 18 to 29 in good health. Some clones in this sample may be carry-over from other donors' samples. In nucleotides, the CDR3 is TGTGCCAGCAGAGAGGGACTAGCGCATTACAATGAGCAGTTCTTC. It encodes CASREGLAHYNEQFF.